A selection of T cell receptor beta chains follows, all from one sample in a study of OX40 agonist ivuxolimab in advanced cancers. TCRdb's table, derived via immunoSEQ multiplex PCR, lists solely in-frame clones and lacks some. The profile shows tens of thousands of clones, roughly 80% of them singletons. Source: CD4+ or CD8+ T cells sorted from blood, taken in a trial of the OX40 agonist ivuxolimab. The receptors originated from an adult with an advanced solid tumor such as melanoma, head and neck, liver or kidney cancer. Each CDR3 is given with its conserved first and last residue. A D gene is named only where the DNA matches it firmly. Rows give clone size only sometimes, using once, few, many, or a class for an expanded clone.

D,V,J,size,DNA,CDR3
TRBD1,TRBV19,TRBJ2-7,.,TGTGCCAGTAGACAACAGGGGATCTCCTACGAGCAGTACTTC,CASRQQGISYEQYF
.,TRBV19,TRBJ2-1,few,TGTGCCAGTAGCTGGGGGGATAATGAGCAGTTCTTC,CASSWGDNEQFF
.,TRBV5-1,TRBJ1-1,.,TGCGCCAGCAGCTTCGTTGGGGGGCTCGACACTGAAGCTTTCTTT,CASSFVGGLDTEAFF
.,TRBV9,TRBJ1-3,.,TGTGCCAGCAGCTCCCGCTCCCAGGGAGGTGGAAACACCATATATTTT,CASSSRSQGGGNTIYF
TRBD2,TRBV9,TRBJ2-3,.,TGTGCCAGCAGCGTACTAGCGGGACCCACAGATACGCAGTATTTT,CASSVLAGPTDTQYF
.,TRBV6-1,TRBJ1-5,once,TGTGCCAGCAGTGTGAGGCGACCCAGCGGCCTTGAACAGCCCCAGCATTTT,CASSVRRPSGLEQPQHF
.,TRBV18,TRBJ2-1,.,TGTGCCAGCTCACACCAGGGGTCCTACAATGAGCAGTTCTTC,CASSHQGSYNEQFF
.,TRBV6-6,TRBJ2-7,.,TGTGCCAGCAGGTATACCGGGACTGGGACCTACGAGCAGTACTTC,CASRYTGTGTYEQYF
.,TRBV9,TRBJ2-1,.,TGTGCCAGCAGCGTTTGGGGTTCCTACAATGAGCAGTTCTTC,CASSVWGSYNEQFF
.,TRBV19,TRBJ1-5,.,TGTGCCAGTAGTCGGGGGAATCAGCCCCAGCATTTT,CASSRGNQPQHF
.,TRBV28,TRBJ1-5,.,TGTGCCAGCAGTTTATTCAGGGGAAATCAGCCCCAGCATTTT,CASSLFRGNQPQHF
.,TRBV7-9,TRBJ2-3,.,TGTGCCAGCAGCCAGCAGGCGAATACAGATACGCAGTATTTT,CASSQQANTDTQYF
.,TRBV18,TRBJ2-2,.,TGTGCCAGCTCACCAGTCCAGATGAACACCGGGGAGCTGTTTTTT,CASSPVQMNTGELFF
TRBD1,TRBV7-2,TRBJ2-3,.,TGTGCCAGCAGCTTACGGTGGCAGGGGGCGGATACGCAGTATTTT,CASSLRWQGADTQYF
.,TRBV20-1,TRBJ1-1,.,TGCAGTGCTTGGCGGGGCACTGAAGCTTTCTTT,CSAWRGTEAFF
.,TRBV18,TRBJ2-1,once,TGTGCCAGCTCACCACCGAGCGGCGCGGGGAATGAGCAGTTCTTC,CASSPPSGAGNEQFF